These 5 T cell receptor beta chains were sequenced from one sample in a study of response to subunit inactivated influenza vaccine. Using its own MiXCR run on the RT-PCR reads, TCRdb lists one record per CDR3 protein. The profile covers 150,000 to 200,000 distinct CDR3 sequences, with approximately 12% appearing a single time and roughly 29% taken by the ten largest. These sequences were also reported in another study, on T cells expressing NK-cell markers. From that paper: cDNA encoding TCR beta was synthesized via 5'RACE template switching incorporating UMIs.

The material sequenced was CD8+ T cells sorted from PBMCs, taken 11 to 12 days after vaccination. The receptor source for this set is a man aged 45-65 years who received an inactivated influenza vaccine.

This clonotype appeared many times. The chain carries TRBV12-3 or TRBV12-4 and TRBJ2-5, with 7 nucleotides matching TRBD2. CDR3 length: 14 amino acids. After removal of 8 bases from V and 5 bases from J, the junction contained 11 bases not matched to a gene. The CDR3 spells CASSPGGFQETQYF. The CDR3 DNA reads TGTGCCAGCTCACCCGGGGGGTTTCAGGAGACCCAGTACTTC.

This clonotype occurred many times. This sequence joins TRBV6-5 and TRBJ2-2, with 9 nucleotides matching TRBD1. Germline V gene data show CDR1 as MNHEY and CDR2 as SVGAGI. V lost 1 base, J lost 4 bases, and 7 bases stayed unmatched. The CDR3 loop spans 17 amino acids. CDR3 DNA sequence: TGTGCCAGCAGTTACTTTGGGACAGGGAGGGCCACCGGGGAGCTGTTTTTT. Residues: CASSYFGTGRATGELFF.

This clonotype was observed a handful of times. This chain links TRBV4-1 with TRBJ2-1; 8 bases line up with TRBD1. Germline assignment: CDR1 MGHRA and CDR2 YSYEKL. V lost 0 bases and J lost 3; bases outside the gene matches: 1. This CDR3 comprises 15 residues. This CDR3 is CASSQDGTGYNEQFF. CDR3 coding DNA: TGCGCCAGCAGCCAAGATGGGACAGGCTACAATGAGCAGTTCTTC.

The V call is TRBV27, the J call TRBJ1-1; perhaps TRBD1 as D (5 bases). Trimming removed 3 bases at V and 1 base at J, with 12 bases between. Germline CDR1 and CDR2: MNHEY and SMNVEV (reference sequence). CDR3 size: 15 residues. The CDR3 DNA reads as TGTGCCAGCAGTTTTTCTAGCGGGGGGAACACTGAAGCTTTCTTT. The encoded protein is CASSFSSGGNTEAFF.

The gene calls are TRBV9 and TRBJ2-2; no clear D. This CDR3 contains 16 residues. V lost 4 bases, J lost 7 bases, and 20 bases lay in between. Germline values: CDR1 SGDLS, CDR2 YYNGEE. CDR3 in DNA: TGTGCCAGCAGCACCCCTGAAGGGAAAAGGGTCGGGGAGCTGTTTTTT. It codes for CASSTPEGKRVGELFF. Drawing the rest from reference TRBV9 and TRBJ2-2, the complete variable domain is DSGVTQTPKHLITATGQRVTLRCSPRSGDLSVYWYQQSLDQGLQFLIQYYNGEERAKGNILERFSAQQFPDLHSELNLSSLELGDSALYFCASSTPEGKRVGELFFGEGSRLTVL.